A selection of T cell receptor beta chains follows, all from one sample in a study of control samples from healthy donors and cancer patients. The assay was immunoSEQ multiplex PCR, and TCRdb's table has in-frame clones only and misses some. The sample carries about 130,000 clones, just under 95% recorded once. The sample taken for sequencing was PBMCs. These receptors all stem from a man aged 55 to 70 with colorectal cancer. Each CDR3 is given with its conserved first and last residue. The D gene is left open where the match is weak. Rows give clone size only sometimes, using once, few, many, or a class for an expanded clone.

V gene: TRBV7-2
CDR3 length: 17
J gene: TRBJ2-7
clone size: few
D gene: NA
CDR3 DNA: TGTGCCAGCAGCCCTGGGGGCAGGGGCGTTACCTCCTACGAGCAGTACTTC
CDR3 protein: CASSPGGRGVTSYEQYF

V gene: TRBV9
CDR3 length: 13
J gene: TRBJ1-6
clone size: NA
D gene: NA
CDR3 DNA: TGTGCCAGCACAAGGAACAGGGATTCACCCCTCCACTTT
CDR3 protein: CASTRNRDSPLHF

V gene: TRBV12-3/TRBV12-4
CDR3 length: 13
J gene: TRBJ2-5
clone size: NA
D gene: NA
CDR3 DNA: TGTGCCAGCAGCCTGGGGGGTGGAGAGACCCAGTACTTC
CDR3 protein: CASSLGGGETQYF

V gene: TRBV5-1
CDR3 length: 14
J gene: TRBJ2-2
clone size: NA
D gene: NA
CDR3 DNA: TGCGCCAGCAGCTTGGACAGGGAAGAGGGGGAGCTGTTTTTT
CDR3 protein: CASSLDREEGELFF

V gene: TRBV29-1
CDR3 length: 12
J gene: TRBJ2-5
clone size: NA
D gene: NA
CDR3 DNA: TGCAGCGTTGGAGTCGCTGGGGAGACCCAGTACTTC
CDR3 protein: CSVGVAGETQYF

V gene: TRBV12-1
CDR3 length: 12
J gene: TRBJ2-7
clone size: NA
D gene: NA
CDR3 DNA: TGTGCCAGCAGCTTTGCAGGGCCCGAGCAGTACTTC
CDR3 protein: CASSFAGPEQYF

V gene: TRBV7-2
CDR3 length: 15
J gene: TRBJ1-2
clone size: NA
D gene: NA
CDR3 DNA: TGTGCCAGCAGCAGAGGGGTTGTCGGGGGCCTTGGCTACACCTTC
CDR3 protein: CASSRGVVGGLGYTF

V gene: TRBV9
CDR3 length: 16
J gene: TRBJ2-5
clone size: NA
D gene: TRBD2
CDR3 DNA: TGTGCCAGCAGCGTAGACAGCGGGGGGGCCTCGGAGACCCAGTACTTC
CDR3 protein: CASSVDSGGASETQYF

V gene: TRBV5-6
CDR3 length: 16
J gene: TRBJ2-2
clone size: NA
D gene: NA
CDR3 DNA: TGTGCCAGCAGCGACGAGGGGGGACCGAACACCGGGGAGCTGTTTTTT
CDR3 protein: CASSDEGGPNTGELFF

V gene: TRBV10-1
CDR3 length: 15
J gene: TRBJ2-1
clone size: NA
D gene: NA
CDR3 DNA: TGCGCCAGCAGTGAGTCGAAACCCGCCATCGATGAGCAGTTCTTC
CDR3 protein: CASSESKPAIDEQFF

V gene: TRBV30
CDR3 length: 13
J gene: TRBJ2-7
clone size: NA
D gene: NA
CDR3 DNA: TGTGCCTGGAGTAGAGGAGGGGGTTACGAGCAGTACTTC
CDR3 protein: CAWSRGGGYEQYF

V gene: TRBV2
CDR3 length: 14
J gene: TRBJ1-4
clone size: NA
D gene: NA
CDR3 DNA: TGTGCCAGCAGTGGGGCAGAGCGACTTGAAAAACTGTTTTTT
CDR3 protein: CASSGAERLEKLFF

V gene: TRBV18
CDR3 length: 16
J gene: TRBJ1-1
clone size: NA
D gene: TRBD1
CDR3 DNA: TGTGCCAGCTCAATCGGACAGGGGAGGTTGGGCACTGAAGCTTTCTTT
CDR3 protein: CASSIGQGRLGTEAFF

V gene: TRBV3-1/TRBV3-2
CDR3 length: 16
J gene: TRBJ2-2
clone size: NA
D gene: TRBD2
CDR3 DNA: TGTGCCAGCAGCCCCTGGACTAGCGGAGGCACCGGGGAGCTGTTTTTT
CDR3 protein: CASSPWTSGGTGELFF

V gene: TRBV19
CDR3 length: 16
J gene: TRBJ1-6
clone size: NA
D gene: TRBD1
CDR3 DNA: TGTGCCAGTAGCCCCCGGACGAGGACAGGGAATTCACCCCTCCACTTT
CDR3 protein: CASSPRTRTGNSPLHF

V gene: TRBV30
CDR3 length: 11
J gene: TRBJ2-4
clone size: NA
D gene: NA
CDR3 DNA: TGTGCCTGGGCACAGGGAAACATTCAGTACTTC
CDR3 protein: CAWAQGNIQYF

V gene: TRBV10-3
CDR3 length: 13
J gene: TRBJ1-1
clone size: NA
D gene: NA
CDR3 DNA: TGTGCCATCAGTGATGACCCGAACACTGAAGCTTTCTTT
CDR3 protein: CAISDDPNTEAFF

V gene: TRBV5-1
CDR3 length: 16
J gene: TRBJ1-3
clone size: once
D gene: NA
CDR3 DNA: TGCGCCAGCAGCTTGGGGGGGCCGCACTCTGGAAACACCATATATTTT
CDR3 protein: CASSLGGPHSGNTIYF

V gene: TRBV11-2
CDR3 length: 14
J gene: TRBJ2-5
clone size: NA
D gene: TRBD2
CDR3 DNA: TGTGCCAGCGGGGCGGGGGAACCGCAAGAGACCCAGTACTTC
CDR3 protein: CASGAGEPQETQYF

V gene: TRBV6-4
CDR3 length: 15
J gene: TRBJ1-6
clone size: NA
D gene: TRBD1
CDR3 DNA: TGTGCCAGCAGTGAGACAGGGGGTTTTAATTCACCCCTCCACTTT
CDR3 protein: CASSETGGFNSPLHF

V gene: TRBV11-3
CDR3 length: 12
J gene: TRBJ1-6
clone size: NA
D gene: NA
CDR3 DNA: TGTGCCAGCAGCCGTATAAATTCACCCCTCCACTTT
CDR3 protein: CASSRINSPLHF

V gene: TRBV7-9
CDR3 length: 17
J gene: TRBJ2-3
clone size: once
D gene: TRBD1
CDR3 DNA: TGTGCCAGCAGCTCGACGTCCGGGACAGAGCTGACAGATACGCAGTATTTT
CDR3 protein: CASSSTSGTELTDTQYF

V gene: TRBV27
CDR3 length: 13
J gene: TRBJ2-1
clone size: NA
D gene: NA
CDR3 DNA: TGTGCCAGCAGTTTTGAGGGGTACAATGAGCAGTTCTTC
CDR3 protein: CASSFEGYNEQFF

V gene: TRBV5-6
CDR3 length: 15
J gene: TRBJ2-7
clone size: NA
D gene: TRBD1
CDR3 DNA: TGTGCCAGCAGCTTGTTGGGGACAGATGTCTACGAGCAGTACTTC
CDR3 protein: CASSLLGTDVYEQYF

V gene: TRBV5-4
CDR3 length: 13
J gene: TRBJ1-2
clone size: NA
D gene: NA
CDR3 DNA: TGTGCCAGCAGCCCTTGGAGCCCGCGGGGCTACACCTTC
CDR3 protein: CASSPWSPRGYTF

V gene: TRBV6-5
CDR3 length: 14
J gene: TRBJ1-1
clone size: NA
D gene: NA
CDR3 DNA: TGTGCCAGCAGTTACAGGACAGTGAACACTGAAGCTTTCTTT
CDR3 protein: CASSYRTVNTEAFF

V gene: TRBV3-1/TRBV3-2
CDR3 length: 17
J gene: TRBJ2-3
clone size: NA
D gene: TRBD2
CDR3 DNA: TGTGCCAGCAGCCAAGATTACAGCGGGGGAAGCACAGATACGCAGTATTTT
CDR3 protein: CASSQDYSGGSTDTQYF

V gene: TRBV19
CDR3 length: 14
J gene: TRBJ2-7
clone size: NA
D gene: NA
CDR3 DNA: TGTGCCAGTAGCCAAGGGGGTCGCTCCTACGAGCAGTACTTC
CDR3 protein: CASSQGGRSYEQYF

V gene: TRBV7-2
CDR3 length: 12
J gene: TRBJ2-3
clone size: NA
D gene: NA
CDR3 DNA: TGTGCCAGCAGCTTAGGGCGGAGCCCGGGGTATTTT
CDR3 protein: CASSLGRSPGYF

V gene: TRBV7-6
CDR3 length: 14
J gene: TRBJ1-6
clone size: NA
D gene: TRBD1
CDR3 DNA: TGTGCCAGCAGCTTCGGACAGGGGGATTCACCCCTCCACTTT
CDR3 protein: CASSFGQGDSPLHF

V gene: TRBV10-1
CDR3 length: 13
J gene: TRBJ1-1
clone size: NA
D gene: NA
CDR3 DNA: TGCGCCAGCAGTGACAGAAGGAACACTGAAGCTTTCTTT
CDR3 protein: CASSDRRNTEAFF

V gene: TRBV15
CDR3 length: 11
J gene: TRBJ2-3
clone size: NA
D gene: NA
CDR3 DNA: TGTGCCACCGCTGACACAGATACGCAGTATTTT
CDR3 protein: CATADTDTQYF

V gene: TRBV6-2/TRBV6-3
CDR3 length: 18
J gene: TRBJ2-3
clone size: NA
D gene: NA
CDR3 DNA: TGTGCCAGCAGTTACTCAATGTCGGACGGTCGGAGCACAGATACGCAGTATTTT
CDR3 protein: CASSYSMSDGRSTDTQYF

V gene: TRBV19
CDR3 length: 15
J gene: TRBJ1-1
clone size: NA
D gene: TRBD1
CDR3 DNA: TGTGCCAGTAGTATTCTGGGACAGGGGAACGCTGAAGCTTTCTTT
CDR3 protein: CASSILGQGNAEAFF

V gene: TRBV6-5
CDR3 length: 15
J gene: TRBJ2-2
clone size: NA
D gene: NA
CDR3 DNA: TGTGCCAGCAGTTGGAGTCAGGGGTGGACCGGGGAGCTGTTTTTT
CDR3 protein: CASSWSQGWTGELFF

V gene: TRBV2
CDR3 length: 13
J gene: TRBJ2-3
clone size: NA
D gene: TRBD2
CDR3 DNA: TGTGCCACGAAGCGGGGGGGCACAGATACGCAGTATTTT
CDR3 protein: CATKRGGTDTQYF

V gene: TRBV12-3/TRBV12-4
CDR3 length: 13
J gene: TRBJ2-2
clone size: NA
D gene: NA
CDR3 DNA: TGTGCCAGCAGTTTTGGGGGTCCCGGGGAGCTGTTTTTT
CDR3 protein: CASSFGGPGELFF

V gene: TRBV5-4
CDR3 length: 14
J gene: TRBJ1-1
clone size: NA
D gene: TRBD1
CDR3 DNA: TGTGCCAGCAGCCCCCCGGACAGGGACACTGAAGCTTTCTTT
CDR3 protein: CASSPPDRDTEAFF

V gene: TRBV18
CDR3 length: 15
J gene: TRBJ1-3
clone size: NA
D gene: NA
CDR3 DNA: TGTGCCAGCTCACTCCCCGGGGGGACTGGAAACACCATATATTTT
CDR3 protein: CASSLPGGTGNTIYF

V gene: TRBV19
CDR3 length: 15
J gene: TRBJ2-7
clone size: NA
D gene: NA
CDR3 DNA: TGTGCCAGTAGTATAGGGGCGGGGCCTTCCTACGAGCAGTACTTC
CDR3 protein: CASSIGAGPSYEQYF

V gene: TRBV30
CDR3 length: 13
J gene: TRBJ2-7
clone size: NA
D gene: NA
CDR3 DNA: TGTGCCCTGGAGGGGCAAGGAGTGAACGAGCAGTACTTC
CDR3 protein: CALEGQGVNEQYF

V gene: TRBV3-1/TRBV3-2
CDR3 length: 18
J gene: TRBJ1-3
clone size: NA
D gene: NA
CDR3 DNA: TGTGCCAGCAGCCAAGATTTATGTTGGGGCAGGGAACAAAACACCATATATTTT
CDR3 protein: CASSQDLCWGREQNTIYF

V gene: TRBV27
CDR3 length: 14
J gene: TRBJ1-2
clone size: NA
D gene: NA
CDR3 DNA: TGTGCCAGCAGTTTATCCCCCGGGACCTATGGCTACACCTTC
CDR3 protein: CASSLSPGTYGYTF

V gene: TRBV7-9
CDR3 length: 15
J gene: TRBJ1-1
clone size: NA
D gene: TRBD1
CDR3 DNA: TGTGCCAGCAGCCCCCGGGGGACAGGGGGCACTGAAGCTTTCTTT
CDR3 protein: CASSPRGTGGTEAFF

V gene: TRBV7-9
CDR3 length: 14
J gene: TRBJ1-1
clone size: NA
D gene: NA
CDR3 DNA: TGTGCCAGCAGCTTACAGGGGCGCGACACTGAAGCTTTCTTT
CDR3 protein: CASSLQGRDTEAFF